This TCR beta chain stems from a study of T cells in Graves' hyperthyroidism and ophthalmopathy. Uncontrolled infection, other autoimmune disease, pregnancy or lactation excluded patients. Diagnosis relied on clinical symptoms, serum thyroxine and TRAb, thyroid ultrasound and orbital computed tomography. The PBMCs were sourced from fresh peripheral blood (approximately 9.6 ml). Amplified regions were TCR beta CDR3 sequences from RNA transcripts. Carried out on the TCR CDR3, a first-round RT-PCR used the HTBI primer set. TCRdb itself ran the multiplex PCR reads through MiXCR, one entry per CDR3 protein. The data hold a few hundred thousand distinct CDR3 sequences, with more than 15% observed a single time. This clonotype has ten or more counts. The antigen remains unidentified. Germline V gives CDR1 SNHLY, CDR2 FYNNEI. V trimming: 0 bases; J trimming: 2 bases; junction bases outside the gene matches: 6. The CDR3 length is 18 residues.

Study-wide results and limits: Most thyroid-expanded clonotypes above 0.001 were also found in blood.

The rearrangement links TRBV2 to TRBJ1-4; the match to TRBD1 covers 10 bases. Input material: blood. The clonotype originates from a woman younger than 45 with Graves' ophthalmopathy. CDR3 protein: CASSEAQAGQGTNEKLFF. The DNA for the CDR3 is TGTGCCAGCAGTGAAGCGCAAGCGGGACAGGGGACTAATGAAAAACTGTTTTTT.